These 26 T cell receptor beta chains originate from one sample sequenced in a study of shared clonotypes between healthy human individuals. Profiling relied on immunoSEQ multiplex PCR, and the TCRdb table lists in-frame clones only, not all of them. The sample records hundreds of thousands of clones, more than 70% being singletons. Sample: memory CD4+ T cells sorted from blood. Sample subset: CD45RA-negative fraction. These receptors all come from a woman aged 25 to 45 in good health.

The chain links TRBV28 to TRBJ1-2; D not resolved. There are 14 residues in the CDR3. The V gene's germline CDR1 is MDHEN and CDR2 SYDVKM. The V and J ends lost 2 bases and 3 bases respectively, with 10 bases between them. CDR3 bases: TGTGCCAGCAGTTTACGGCGACATCACTATGGCTACACCTTC. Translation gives CASSLRRHHYGYTF.

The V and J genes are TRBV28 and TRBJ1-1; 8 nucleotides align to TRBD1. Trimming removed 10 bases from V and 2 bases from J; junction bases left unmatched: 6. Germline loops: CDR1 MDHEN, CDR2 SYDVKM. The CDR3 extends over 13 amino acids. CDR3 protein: CATRQGLNTEAFF. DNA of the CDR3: TGTGCCACCCGACAGGGGTTAAACACTGAAGCTTTCTTT.

CDR3 bases: TGCGCCAGCAGTGGAGCTAAAAAATCCCCCGAGCAGTACTTC. It codes for CASSGAKKSPEQYF. V gene TRBV10-1 combines with J gene TRBJ2-7; D call uncertain. Trimming removed 4 bases from V and 6 bases from J, with 16 bases in between. The germline gives CDR1 WNHNN, CDR2 SYGVQD (reference sequence). The CDR3 is made up of 14 amino acids.

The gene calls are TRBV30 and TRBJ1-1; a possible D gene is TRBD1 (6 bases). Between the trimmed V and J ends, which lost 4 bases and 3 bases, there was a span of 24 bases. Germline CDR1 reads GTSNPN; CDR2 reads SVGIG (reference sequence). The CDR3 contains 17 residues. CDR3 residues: CAWTRARGWASDTEAFF. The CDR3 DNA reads TGTGCCTGGACACGCGCCAGGGGATGGGCCTCAGACACTGAAGCTTTCTTT.

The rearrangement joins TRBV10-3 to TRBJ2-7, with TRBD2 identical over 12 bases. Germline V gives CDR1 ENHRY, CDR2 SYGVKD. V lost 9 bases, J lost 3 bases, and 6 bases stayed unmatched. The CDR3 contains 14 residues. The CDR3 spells CAIRVTSGSYEQYF. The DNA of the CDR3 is TGTGCCATTCGGGTGACTAGCGGGAGCTACGAGCAGTACTTC.

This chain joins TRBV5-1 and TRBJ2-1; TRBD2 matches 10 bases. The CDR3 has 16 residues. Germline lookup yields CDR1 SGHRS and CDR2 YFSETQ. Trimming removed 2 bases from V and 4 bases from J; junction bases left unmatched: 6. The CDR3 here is CASSLEGTSAYNEQFF. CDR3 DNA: TGCGCCAGCAGCTTAGAGGGGACTAGCGCGTACAATGAGCAGTTCTTC.

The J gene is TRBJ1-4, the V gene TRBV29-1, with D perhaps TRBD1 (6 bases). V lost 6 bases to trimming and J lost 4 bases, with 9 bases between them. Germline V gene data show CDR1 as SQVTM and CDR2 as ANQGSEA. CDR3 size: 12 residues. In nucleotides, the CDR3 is TGCAGCGTCCGGACAGTTAATGAAAAACTGTTTTTT. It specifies CSVRTVNEKLFF. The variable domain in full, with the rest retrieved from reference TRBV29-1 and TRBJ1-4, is SAVISQKPSRDICQRGTSLTIQCQVDSQVTMMFWYRQQPGQSLTLIATANQGSEATYESGFVIDKFPISRPNLTFSTLTVSNMSPEDSSIYLCSVRTVNEKLFFGSGTQLSVL.

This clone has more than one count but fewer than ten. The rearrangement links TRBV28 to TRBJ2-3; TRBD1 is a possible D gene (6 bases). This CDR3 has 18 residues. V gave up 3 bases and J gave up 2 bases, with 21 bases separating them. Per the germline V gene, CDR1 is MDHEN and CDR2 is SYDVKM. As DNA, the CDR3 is TGTGCCAGCAGTTTCAACAGGGCAACTAACTTGAACACAGATACGCAGTATTTT. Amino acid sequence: CASSFNRATNLNTDTQYF.

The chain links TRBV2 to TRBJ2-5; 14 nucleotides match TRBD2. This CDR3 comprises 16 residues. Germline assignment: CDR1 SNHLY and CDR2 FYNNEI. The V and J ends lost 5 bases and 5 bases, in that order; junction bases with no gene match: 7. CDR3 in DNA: TGTGCCAGCAGTCAAGGGACTAGCGGGAGTCGCGAGACCCAGTACTTC. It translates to CASSQGTSGSRETQYF.

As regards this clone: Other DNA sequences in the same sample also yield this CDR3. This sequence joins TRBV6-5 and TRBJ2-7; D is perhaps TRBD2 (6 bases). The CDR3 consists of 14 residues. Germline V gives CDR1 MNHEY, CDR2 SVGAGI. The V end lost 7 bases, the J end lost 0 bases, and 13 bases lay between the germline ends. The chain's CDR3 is CASTRDFSSYEQYF. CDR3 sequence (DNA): TGTGCCAGCACTAGGGACTTCTCCTCCTACGAGCAGTACTTC.

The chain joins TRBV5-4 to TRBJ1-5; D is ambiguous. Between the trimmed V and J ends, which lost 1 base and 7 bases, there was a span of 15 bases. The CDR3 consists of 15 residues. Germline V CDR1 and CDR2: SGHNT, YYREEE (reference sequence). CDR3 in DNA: TGTGCCAGCAGCTTGCTAACGGCTCCGTACCAGCCCCAGCATTTT. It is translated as CASSLLTAPYQPQHF.

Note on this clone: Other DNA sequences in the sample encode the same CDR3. This CDR3 reads CASSLGLEAFF. The CDR3, as DNA: TGTGCCAGCAGTTTGGGTTTAGAAGCTTTCTTT. The chain couples TRBV28 to TRBJ1-1, with D unresolved. The CDR3 length is 11 residues. Germline V CDR1 and CDR2: MDHEN, SYDVKM. The ends were cut back, 3 bases at V and 8 bases at J, with 7 bases in the middle.

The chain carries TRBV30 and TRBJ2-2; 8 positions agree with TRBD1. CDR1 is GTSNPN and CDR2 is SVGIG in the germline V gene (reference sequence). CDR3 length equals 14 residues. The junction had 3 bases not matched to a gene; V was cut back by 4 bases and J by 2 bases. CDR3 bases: TGTGCCTGGAATACAGGGGGTAACACCGGGGAGCTGTTTTTT. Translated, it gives CAWNTGGNTGELFF.

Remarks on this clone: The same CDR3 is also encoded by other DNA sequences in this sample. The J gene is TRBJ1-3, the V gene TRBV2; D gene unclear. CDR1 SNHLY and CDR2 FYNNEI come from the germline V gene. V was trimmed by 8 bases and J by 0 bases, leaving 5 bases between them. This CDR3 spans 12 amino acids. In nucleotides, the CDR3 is TGTGCCAGCCGGTACTCTGGAAACACCATATATTTT. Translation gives CASRYSGNTIYF. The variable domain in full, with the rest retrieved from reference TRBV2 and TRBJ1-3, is EPEVTQTPSHQVTQMGQEVILRCVPISNHLYFYWYRQILGQKVEFLVSFYNNEISEKSEIFDDQFSVERPDGSNFTLKIRSTKLEDSAMYFCASRYSGNTIYFGEGSWLTVV.

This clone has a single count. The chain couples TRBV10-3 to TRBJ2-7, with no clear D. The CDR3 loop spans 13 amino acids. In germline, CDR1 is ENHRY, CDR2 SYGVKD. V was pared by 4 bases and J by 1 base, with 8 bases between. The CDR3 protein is CAISGYKSYEQYF. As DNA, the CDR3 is TGTGCCATCAGTGGGTACAAGTCCTACGAGCAGTACTTC.

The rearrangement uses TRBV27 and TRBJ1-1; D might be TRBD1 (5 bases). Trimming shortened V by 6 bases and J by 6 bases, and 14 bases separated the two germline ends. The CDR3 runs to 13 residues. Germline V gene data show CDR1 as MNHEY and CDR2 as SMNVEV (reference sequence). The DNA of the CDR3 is TGTGCCAGCAGCCCAGGGCAGGTCGCTGAAGCTTTCTTT. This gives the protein CASSPGQVAEAFF.

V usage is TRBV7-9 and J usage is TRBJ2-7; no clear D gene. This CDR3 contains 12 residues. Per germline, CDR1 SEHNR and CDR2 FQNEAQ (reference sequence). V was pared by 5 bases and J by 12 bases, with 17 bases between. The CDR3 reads CASSLTTTDAYF. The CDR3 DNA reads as TGTGCCAGCAGCCTCACGACGACCGATGCGTACTTC.

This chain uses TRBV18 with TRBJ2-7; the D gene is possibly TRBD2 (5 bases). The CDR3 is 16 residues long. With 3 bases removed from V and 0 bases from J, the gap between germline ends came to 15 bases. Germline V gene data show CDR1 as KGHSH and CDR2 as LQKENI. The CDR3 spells CASSPRVASSSYEQYF. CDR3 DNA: TGTGCCAGCTCACCTAGGGTAGCGTCGAGCTCCTACGAGCAGTACTTC.

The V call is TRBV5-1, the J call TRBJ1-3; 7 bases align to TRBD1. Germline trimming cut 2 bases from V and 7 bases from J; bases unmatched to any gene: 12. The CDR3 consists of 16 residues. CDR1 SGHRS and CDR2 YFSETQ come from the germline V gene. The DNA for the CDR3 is TGCGCCAGCAGCTTAAAGCCAGGGGACAGTAGGAACACCATATATTTT. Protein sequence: CASSLKPGDSRNTIYF.

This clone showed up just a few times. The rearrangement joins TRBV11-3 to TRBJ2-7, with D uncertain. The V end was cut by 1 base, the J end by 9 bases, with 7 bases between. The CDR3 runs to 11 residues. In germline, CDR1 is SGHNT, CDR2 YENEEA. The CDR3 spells CASSLGQVQYF. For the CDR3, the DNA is TGTGCCAGCAGCTTAGGTCAAGTGCAGTACTTC.

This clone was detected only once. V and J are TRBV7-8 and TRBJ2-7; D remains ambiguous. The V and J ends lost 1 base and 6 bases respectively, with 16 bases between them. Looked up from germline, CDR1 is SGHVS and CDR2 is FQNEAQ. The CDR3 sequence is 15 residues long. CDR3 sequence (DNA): TGTGCCAGCAGCTTAGAACTGAGATCGGGTCGCGAGCAGTACTTC. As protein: CASSLELRSGREQYF.

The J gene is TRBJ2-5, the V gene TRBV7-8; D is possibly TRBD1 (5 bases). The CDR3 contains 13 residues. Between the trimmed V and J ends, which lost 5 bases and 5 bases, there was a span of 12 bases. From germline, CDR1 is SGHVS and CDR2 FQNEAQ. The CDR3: CASSPQEWETQYF. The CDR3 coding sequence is TGTGCCAGCAGCCCACAGGAATGGGAGACCCAGTACTTC.

The chain's CDR3 is CASSLAGGADTQYF. The CDR3 DNA follows: TGTGCCAGCAGTCTAGCGGGAGGGGCAGATACGCAGTATTTT. The chain joins TRBV6-1 to TRBJ2-3, with TRBD2 matching 12 bases. Trimming at V came to 5 bases and at J to 4 bases, leaving 1 base not matched to a gene. CDR1 is MNHNS, CDR2 SASEGT, per germline. The CDR3 extends over 14 amino acids.

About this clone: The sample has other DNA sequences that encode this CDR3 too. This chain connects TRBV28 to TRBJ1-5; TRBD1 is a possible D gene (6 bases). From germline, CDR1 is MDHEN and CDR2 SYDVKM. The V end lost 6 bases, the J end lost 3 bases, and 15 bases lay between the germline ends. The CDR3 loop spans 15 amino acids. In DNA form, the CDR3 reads TGTGCCAGCAGCCTCCCCAGGGGTGACAATCAGCCCCAGCATTTT. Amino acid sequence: CASSLPRGDNQPQHF.

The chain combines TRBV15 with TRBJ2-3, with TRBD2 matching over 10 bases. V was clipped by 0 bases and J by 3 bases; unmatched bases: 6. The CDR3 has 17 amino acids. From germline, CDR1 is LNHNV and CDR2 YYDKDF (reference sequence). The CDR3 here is CATSRDLASGRTDTQYF. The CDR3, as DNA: TGTGCCACCAGCAGAGATCTGGCTAGCGGGAGAACAGATACGCAGTATTTT.

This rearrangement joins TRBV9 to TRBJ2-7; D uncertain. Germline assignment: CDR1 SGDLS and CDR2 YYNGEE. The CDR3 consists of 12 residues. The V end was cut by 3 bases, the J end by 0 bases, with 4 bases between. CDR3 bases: TGTGCCAGCAGCGCGAGCTCCTACGAGCAGTACTTC. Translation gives CASSASSYEQYF.